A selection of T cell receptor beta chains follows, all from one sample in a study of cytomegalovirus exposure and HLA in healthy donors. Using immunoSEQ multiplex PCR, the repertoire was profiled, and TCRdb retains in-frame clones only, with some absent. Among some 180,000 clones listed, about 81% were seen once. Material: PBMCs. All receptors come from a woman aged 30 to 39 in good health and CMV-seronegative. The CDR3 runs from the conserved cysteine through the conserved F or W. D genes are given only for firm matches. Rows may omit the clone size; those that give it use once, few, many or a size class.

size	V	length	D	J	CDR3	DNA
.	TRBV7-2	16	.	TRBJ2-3	CASSLAGTAYTDTQYF	TGTGCCAGCAGCTTAGCCGGGACTGCTTACACAGATACGCAGTATTTT
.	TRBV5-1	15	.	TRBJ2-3	CASSLDRVRTDTQYF	TGCGCCAGCAGCTTGGATAGAGTCCGCACAGATACGCAGTATTTT
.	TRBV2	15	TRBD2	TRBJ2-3	CASSILSGGRDTQYF	TGTGCCAGCAGTATCCTGAGCGGGGGCAGAGATACGCAGTATTTT
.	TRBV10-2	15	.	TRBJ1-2	CASSEPSRGNYGYTF	TGCGCCAGCAGTGAACCGTCTCGGGGAAACTATGGCTACACCTTC
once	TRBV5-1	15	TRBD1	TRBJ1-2	CASSIGQAGGYGYTF	TGCGCCAGCAGCATCGGACAGGCGGGAGGATATGGCTACACCTTC
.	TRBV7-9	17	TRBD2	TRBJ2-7	CASSRGTSGGLPYEQYF	TGTGCCAGCAGCCGCGGCACGAGCGGGGGGCTTCCCTACGAGCAGTACTTC
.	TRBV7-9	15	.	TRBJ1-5	CASSGGAGPDQPQHF	TGTGCCAGCAGCGGGGGGGCAGGACCCGATCAGCCCCAGCATTTT
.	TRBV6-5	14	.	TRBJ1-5	CASKTGVQNQPQHF	TGTGCCAGCAAGACGGGGGTCCAAAATCAGCCCCAGCATTTT
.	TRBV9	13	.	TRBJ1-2	CASSVLAAYGYTF	TGTGCCAGCAGCGTTTTGGCTGCTTATGGCTACACCTTC
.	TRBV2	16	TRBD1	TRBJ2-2	CASSLRQGGNTGELFF	TGTGCCAGCAGTTTGAGACAGGGGGGGAACACCGGGGAGCTGTTTTTT
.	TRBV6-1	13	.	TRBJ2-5	CASSGQAQETQYF	TGTGCCAGCAGTGGGCAGGCTCAAGAGACCCAGTACTTC
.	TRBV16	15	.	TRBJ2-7	CASSLGTQSSYEQYF	TGTGCCAGCAGCCTCGGGACTCAGAGCTCCTACGAGCAGTACTTC
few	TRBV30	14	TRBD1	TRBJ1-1	CAWSEAGGIAEAFF	TGTGCCTGGAGTGAGGCAGGGGGCATCGCTGAAGCTTTCTTT
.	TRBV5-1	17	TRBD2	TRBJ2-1	CASSSTLSGSSYNEQFF	TGCGCCAGCAGCTCCACCCTTAGCGGGAGCTCCTACAATGAGCAGTTCTTC
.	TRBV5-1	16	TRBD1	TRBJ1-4	CASSRGTGQLREKLFF	TGCGCCAGCAGCAGAGGGACAGGGCAATTGCGGGAAAAACTGTTTTTT
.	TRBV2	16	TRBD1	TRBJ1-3	CASSAVRTGRINTIYF	TGTGCCAGCAGCGCTGTTAGGACAGGGAGAATAAACACCATATATTTT
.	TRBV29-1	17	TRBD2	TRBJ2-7	CSVEGPGLLAGVYEQYF	TGCAGCGTTGAGGGGCCTGGGTTGCTAGCGGGGGTGTACGAGCAGTACTTC
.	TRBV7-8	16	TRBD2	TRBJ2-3	CASSLTSGGRLSTQYF	TGTGCCAGCAGCTTGACTAGCGGGGGACGTTTGAGTACGCAGTATTTT
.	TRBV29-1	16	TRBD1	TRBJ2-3	CSFSIPGGAVTDTQYF	TGCAGCTTTTCTATTCCAGGGGGCGCAGTCACAGATACGCAGTATTTT
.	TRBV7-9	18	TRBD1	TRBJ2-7	CASSLAGRGQGKIFEQYF	TGTGCCAGCAGCTTAGCGGGACGCGGACAGGGCAAAATCTTCGAGCAGTACTTC
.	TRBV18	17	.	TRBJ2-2	CASSPSGGLTYTGELFF	TGTGCCAGCTCACCTTCGGGGGGCCTAACTTACACCGGGGAGCTGTTTTTT
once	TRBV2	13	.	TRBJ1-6	CASARENNSPLHF	TGTGCCAGCGCGCGGGAAAATAATTCACCCCTCCACTTT
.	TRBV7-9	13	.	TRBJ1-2	CASSFQANYGYTF	TGTGCCAGCAGCTTCCAGGCCAACTATGGCTACACCTTC
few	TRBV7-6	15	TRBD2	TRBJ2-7	CASSLGLAGVGEQYF	TGTGCCAGCAGCTTAGGACTAGCGGGAGTGGGAGAGCAGTACTTC
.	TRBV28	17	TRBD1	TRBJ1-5	CASSSDRGLASNQPQHF	TGTGCCAGCAGTTCGGACAGGGGGCTCGCTAGCAATCAGCCCCAGCATTTT
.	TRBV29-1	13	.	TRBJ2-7	CSVLEPSWYEQYF	TGCAGCGTACTGGAGCCCTCATGGTACGAGCAGTACTTC
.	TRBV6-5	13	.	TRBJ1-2	CASRRGAGYGYTF	TGTGCCAGCAGGAGAGGCGCGGGCTATGGCTACACCTTC
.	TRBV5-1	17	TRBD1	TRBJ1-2	CASSLGWTGGTNYGYTF	TGCGCCAGCAGCTTGGGGTGGACAGGGGGGACTAACTATGGCTACACCTTC
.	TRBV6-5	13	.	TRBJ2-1	CASRARQQNEQFF	TGTGCCAGCAGGGCCCGACAGCAAAATGAGCAGTTCTTC
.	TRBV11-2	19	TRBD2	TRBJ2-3	CASSPRTGTSGRRTDTQYF	TGTGCCAGCAGCCCCCGGACCGGGACTAGCGGGAGGCGCACAGATACGCAGTATTTT
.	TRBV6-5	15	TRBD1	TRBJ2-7	CASSYGGTGGDEQYF	TGTGCCAGCAGTTACGGGGGGACAGGGGGAGACGAGCAGTACTTC
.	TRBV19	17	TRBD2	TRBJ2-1	CASSINPRPSGLNEQFF	TGTGCCAGTAGTATAAACCCCCGACCTAGCGGACTCAATGAGCAGTTCTTC
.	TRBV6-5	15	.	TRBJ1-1	CASSYSRTGNTEAFF	TGTGCCAGCAGTTACTCCCGAACGGGAAACACTGAAGCTTTCTTT
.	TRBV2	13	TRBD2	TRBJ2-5	CASSPGLAETQYF	TGTGCCAGCAGTCCGGGACTAGCGGAGACCCAGTACTTC
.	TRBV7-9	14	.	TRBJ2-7	CASSDQGSSYEQYF	TGTGCCAGCAGCGATCAGGGTAGTTCCTACGAGCAGTACTTC
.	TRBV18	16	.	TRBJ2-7	CASSPPPGASSYEQYF	TGTGCCAGCTCACCACCTCCAGGGGCGAGCTCCTACGAGCAGTACTTC
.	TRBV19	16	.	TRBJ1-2	CASSIEGARPNYGYTF	TGTGCCAGTAGTATAGAAGGGGCGCGACCTAACTATGGCTACACCTTC
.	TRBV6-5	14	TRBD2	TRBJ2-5	CASRRLAGEETQYF	TGTGCCAGCAGGAGACTAGCGGGAGAGGAGACCCAGTACTTC
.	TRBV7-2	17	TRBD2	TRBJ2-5	CASSLTGLAGGQETQYF	TGTGCCAGCAGCTTAACAGGACTAGCGGGAGGCCAAGAGACCCAGTACTTC
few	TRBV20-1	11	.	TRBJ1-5	CSARSNQPQHF	TGCAGTGCTAGGTCTAATCAGCCCCAGCATTTT
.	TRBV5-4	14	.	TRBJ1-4	CASSLKGLGEKLFF	TGTGCCAGCAGCTTGAAGGGGCTCGGGGAAAAACTGTTTTTT
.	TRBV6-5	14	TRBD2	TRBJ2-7	CASNSGGPSYEQYF	TGTGCCAGCAATAGCGGGGGGCCTAGCTACGAGCAGTACTTC
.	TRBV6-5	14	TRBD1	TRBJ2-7	CASRGTGLSYEQYF	TGTGCCAGCCGGGGGACAGGCCTTTCCTACGAGCAGTACTTC
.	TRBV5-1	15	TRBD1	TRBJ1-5	CASSSGTGENQPQHF	TGCGCCAGCAGCTCCGGGACAGGGGAGAATCAGCCCCAGCATTTT
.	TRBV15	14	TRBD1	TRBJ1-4	CATQTGQGGEKLFF	TGTGCCACCCAGACGGGACAGGGTGGAGAAAAACTGTTTTTT
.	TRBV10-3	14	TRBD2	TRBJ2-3	CAISDSGGGDTQYF	TGTGCCATCAGTGATAGCGGGGGGGGAGATACGCAGTATTTT
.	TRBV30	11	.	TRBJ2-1	CAWGHSNEQFF	TGTGCCTGGGGGCACAGCAATGAGCAGTTCTTC
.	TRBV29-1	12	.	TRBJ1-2	CSSRDPDRPWSF	TGCAGCTCGAGAGACCCGGACAGACCCTGGAGCTTC
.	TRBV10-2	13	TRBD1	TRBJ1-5	CASRGQGGQPQHF	TGCGCCAGCAGAGGACAGGGGGGACAGCCCCAGCATTTT
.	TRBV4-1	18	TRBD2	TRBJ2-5	CASSQGRSGRALRETQYF	TGCGCCAGCAGCCAAGGGCGGAGCGGGAGGGCCTTGCGAGAGACCCAGTACTTC
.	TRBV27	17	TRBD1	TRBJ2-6	CASTQTGGSSGANVLTF	TGTGCCAGCACTCAGACAGGGGGATCCTCTGGGGCCAACGTCCTGACTTTC
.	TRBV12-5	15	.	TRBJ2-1	CASGPVRRAYNEQFF	TGTGCTAGTGGCCCCGTCCGCAGGGCCTACAATGAGCAGTTCTTC
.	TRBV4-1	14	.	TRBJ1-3	CASSPPRSGNTIYF	TGCGCCAGCAGCCCACCGAGGTCTGGAAACACCATATATTTT
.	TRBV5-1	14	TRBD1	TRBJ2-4	CASSPRGLQNIQYF	TGCGCCAGCAGCCCCAGGGGGCTGCAAAACATTCAGTACTTC
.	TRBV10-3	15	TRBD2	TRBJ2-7	CAISESAGGDVGQYF	TGTGCCATCAGTGAGTCGGCGGGAGGGGATGTGGGGCAGTACTTC
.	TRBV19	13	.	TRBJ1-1	CASSSGRVTEAFF	TGTGCCAGTAGTTCGGGGAGGGTGACTGAAGCTTTCTTT
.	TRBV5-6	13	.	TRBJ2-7	CASSLDSFYEQYF	TGTGCCAGCAGCCTCGACAGCTTCTACGAGCAGTACTTC
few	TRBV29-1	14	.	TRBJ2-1	CSASTGGSYNEQFF	TGCAGCGCCTCCACAGGTGGATCCTACAATGAGCAGTTCTTC